This T cell receptor beta chain was sequenced for a study of blood T cell repertoires in COVID-19. Trimming left V 2 bases short and J 10 bases short, with 15 bases between. The CDR3 spans 14 residues. Germline CDR1 reads KGHSH; CDR2 reads LQKENI. The method was immunoSEQ multiplex PCR; TCRdb's version includes in-frame clones alone and lacks a portion of them. The sample includes about 190,000 clones, approximately 91% seen only once; the top ten take approximately 6.7%. The source material was peripheral blood. The source is a man aged 40-50 years with acute or convalescent COVID-19. The chain joins TRBV18 to TRBJ2-1; D is perhaps TRBD2 (6 bases). For the CDR3, the DNA is TGTGCCAGCTCACCATTGGAGGCGGAGGGAGAGCAGTTCTTC. Protein sequence: CASSPLEAEGEQFF.